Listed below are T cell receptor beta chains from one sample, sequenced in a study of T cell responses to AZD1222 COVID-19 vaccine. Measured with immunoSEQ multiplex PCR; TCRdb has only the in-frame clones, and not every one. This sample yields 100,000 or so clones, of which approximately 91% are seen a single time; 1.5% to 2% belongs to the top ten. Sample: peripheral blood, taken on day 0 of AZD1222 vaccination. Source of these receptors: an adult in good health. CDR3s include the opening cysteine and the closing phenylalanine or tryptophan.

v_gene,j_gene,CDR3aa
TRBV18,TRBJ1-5,CASSPDRRYQPQHF
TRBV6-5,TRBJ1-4,CASSWQGGTNEKLFF
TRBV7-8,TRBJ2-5,CASSLAAGAGFVETQYF
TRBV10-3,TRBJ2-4,CAISEGGIQYF
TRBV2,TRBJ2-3,CARRLDTQYF
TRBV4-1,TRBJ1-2,CASSQSGQIYGYTF
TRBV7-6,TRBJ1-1,CASTPPRTGATEAFF
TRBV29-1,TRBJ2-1,CSVRLSYNEQFF
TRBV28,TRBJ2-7,CASSSPPGEQYF
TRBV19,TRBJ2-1,CASSLVSNEQFF
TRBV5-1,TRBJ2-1,CASSFGGRGNNEQFF
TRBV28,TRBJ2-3,CASSSLRGVGTDTQYF
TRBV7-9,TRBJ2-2,CASSLIGRELFF
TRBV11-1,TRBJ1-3,CASSYGLTSGNTIYF
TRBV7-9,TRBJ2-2,CASSPDSTGELFF
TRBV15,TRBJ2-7,CATSRGLGGPFYEQYF
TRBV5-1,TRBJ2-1,CASSLVAGFYNEQFF
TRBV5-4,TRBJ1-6,CASSLGSGSSSYNSPLHF